What follows are 29 T cell receptor beta chains derived from one specimen sequenced in a study of blood T cell repertoires in COVID-19. Here immunoSEQ multiplex PCR was the method, and the copy in TCRdb shows in-frame clones only, minus some. The table includes about 380,000 clones, around 92% detected once. Input material: peripheral blood. All receptors come from a man aged 35-49 years with acute or convalescent COVID-19.

CDR3: CASSFYGGTEAFF. CDR3 DNA: TGTGCCAGCAGTTTCTACGGTGGCACTGAAGCTTTCTTT. V usage is TRBV27 and J usage is TRBJ1-1; D not certain. V lost 3 bases and J 4 bases, leaving 9 bases between the germline ends. CDR3 length equals 13 residues. Germline V gives CDR1 MNHEY, CDR2 SMNVEV (reference sequence).

A few counts support this clone. The chain joins TRBV28 to TRBJ2-2; possibly TRBD2 for D (7 bases). The CDR3 loop spans 12 amino acids. Germline V gene data show CDR1 as MDHEN and CDR2 as SYDVKM. Trimming stripped 11 bases from V and 4 bases from J, with 11 bases between. The CDR3 coding sequence is TGTGCCGCGGGGGCGGCCACCGGGGAGCTGTTTTTT. Amino acid sequence: CAAGAATGELFF.

The chain couples TRBV19 to TRBJ1-5; possible D gene TRBD1, 6 bases. Germline-derived CDR1 and CDR2 are LNHDA and SQIVND (reference sequence). The CDR3 sequence is 14 residues long. The V and J ends lost 2 bases and 5 bases respectively, with 10 bases between them. The CDR3 DNA is TGTGCCAGTAGTATACAGGGGAGCCATCAGCCCCAGCATTTT. This gives the protein CASSIQGSHQPQHF.

The chain employs TRBV11-2 and TRBJ2-2, with a possible D match to TRBD2 (5 bases). This CDR3 is built from 14 residues. Trimming removed 4 bases from V and 6 bases from J, with 12 bases in between. From germline, CDR1 is SGHAT and CDR2 FQNNGV. CDR3: CASSSYLRAGELFF. CDR3 nucleotide sequence: TGTGCCAGCAGCTCCTACTTGCGGGCCGGGGAGCTGTTTTTT.

The chain uses TRBV7-3 and TRBJ2-1; possible D gene TRBD1, 6 bases. The CDR3 runs 16 residues. Trimming left V 5 bases short and J 4 bases short, with 18 bases between. Germline CDR1 and CDR2: SGHTA and FQGTGA. CDR3 sequence: CASSNAGTQLYNEQFF. The CDR3, as DNA: TGTGCCAGCAGCAATGCCGGGACACAACTGTACAATGAGCAGTTCTTC.

This clone was seen only a few times. The chain has TRBV7-3 and TRBJ2-2; TRBD2 matches at 7 bases. Germline CDR1 is SGHTA and CDR2 is FQGTGA. V lost 3 bases, J lost 6 bases, and 10 bases stayed unmatched. The CDR3 is 16 amino acids. The CDR3 DNA reads as TGTGCCAGCAGCTTGCCCGGAGCGGGAATGCCCGGGGAGCTGTTTTTT. It yields the protein CASSLPGAGMPGELFF.

The V gene is TRBV4-1, the J gene TRBJ2-7; possibly TRBD2 for D (5 bases). Germline V gene sequence: CDR1 MGHRA, CDR2 YSYEKL. V lost 3 bases to trimming and J lost 3 bases, with 12 bases between them. This CDR3 spans 14 amino acids. The CDR3 DNA sequence: TGCGCCAGCAGCCATGAACCCGACTACTACGAGCAGTACTTC. Amino acids: CASSHEPDYYEQYF.

V is TRBV21-1 and J is TRBJ2-1; TRBD2 is the table's D call, not checked against the DNA. TRBV21-1 is flagged as a pseudogene. This CDR3 is built from 22 residues. As DNA, the CDR3 is TGTGCCAGCAGCAAAGAACCGTTGATGCGGGGGGGTCGATACATCTCCTACAATGAGCAGTTCTTC. It yields the protein CASSKEPLMRGGRYISYNEQFF.

The V call is TRBV9, the J call TRBJ2-5; maybe TRBD1 (6 bases). The CDR3 sequence is 14 residues long. The V gene lost 2 bases and the J gene lost 5 bases, with 13 bases spanning the gap. The germline CDR1 and CDR2 sequences are SGDLS and YYNGEE. The DNA of the CDR3 is TGTGCCAGCAGCGTGAGTACAGGGACGGAGACCCAGTACTTC. As protein: CASSVSTGTETQYF.

This chain's CDR3 is CASSASTAYTGELFF. CDR3 bases: TGTGCCAGCAGTGCGAGCACAGCCTACACCGGGGAGCTGTTTTTT. The chain is built from TRBV2 and TRBJ2-2; D gene ambiguous. Trimming took 4 bases from V and 3 from J, leaving 12 bases between them. Germline V gene lookup returns CDR1 SNHLY and CDR2 FYNNEI. The CDR3 spans 15 residues.

The rearrangement links TRBV19 to TRBJ1-2; 7 bases align to TRBD1. Looked up from germline, CDR1 is LNHDA and CDR2 is SQIVND (reference sequence). CDR3 length: 15 amino acids. J gave up 7 bases and V 5 bases, and 13 bases lay outside the gene matches. CDR3 sequence: CASSHSGGSFGGYTF. The CDR3 DNA sequence: TGTGCCAGTAGTCACTCAGGGGGATCTTTCGGTGGCTACACCTTC.

This chain connects TRBV10-3 to TRBJ1-6; 9 nucleotides line up with TRBD1. The V gene's germline CDR1 is ENHRY and CDR2 SYGVKD. This CDR3 has 13 amino acids. With V trimmed by 8 bases and J by 6 bases, 2 bases remained unmatched. This chain's CDR3 is CAIRQGVNSPLHF. The CDR3 nucleotides read TGTGCCATCCGACAGGGGGTTAATTCACCCCTCCACTTT.

V gene TRBV24-1 combines with J gene TRBJ2-1; TRBD2 matches 14 bases. Germline CDR1 and CDR2: KGHDR and SFDVKD. This CDR3 contains 18 residues. V was clipped by 3 bases and J by 4 bases; unmatched bases: 7. The CDR3 coding sequence is TGTGCCACCAGTGATCCAAGGACTAGCGGGGGGCTATACAATGAGCAGTTCTTC. Protein product: CATSDPRTSGGLYNEQFF.

About this clone itself: Other DNA sequences within the sample encode an identical CDR3. The chain is built from TRBV28 and TRBJ1-5, with TRBD1 identical over 8 bases. V lost 5 bases, J lost 4 bases, and 4 bases stayed unmatched. This CDR3 has 14 amino acids. Germline lookup yields CDR1 MDHEN and CDR2 SYDVKM. Here the CDR3 DNA reads TGTGCCAGCAGTCTCCGGACAGGGAATCAGCCCCAGCATTTT. Translating it yields CASSLRTGNQPQHF.

This clone was seen more than once but under ten times. V usage is TRBV10-2 and J usage is TRBJ1-1; the D is unclear. Trimming removed 3 bases from V and 7 bases from J, with 6 bases in between. The CDR3 is 11 residues long. CDR1 and CDR2 from the germline V gene are WSHSY and SAAADI. The CDR3 reads CASSDSGEAFF. The DNA for the CDR3 is TGCGCCAGCAGTGATTCGGGTGAAGCTTTCTTT.

The chain couples TRBV7-2 to TRBJ1-3; D is unresolved. Germline V lookup: CDR1 SGHTA, CDR2 FQGNSA. There are 15 residues in the CDR3. V lost 2 bases, J lost 4 bases, and 12 bases lay in between. CDR3 coding DNA: TGTGCCAGCAGCTTAAACCGGGATAAAGGAAACACCATATATTTT. This gives the protein CASSLNRDKGNTIYF.

Ten or more counts support this clone. The V and J genes are TRBV19 and TRBJ2-2; 12 nucleotides align to TRBD2. The CDR3 totals 16 residues. Germline CDR1 LNHDA, CDR2 SQIVND (reference sequence). With V trimmed by 3 bases and J by 1 base, 0 bases remained unmatched. CDR3 DNA sequence: TGTGCCAGTAGTATGGGACTAGCGGGGAACACCGGGGAGCTGTTTTTT. Amino acids: CASSMGLAGNTGELFF.

CDR3 nucleotides: TGTGCCAGCAACGAGGGTTTCTCCTACGAGCAGTACTTC. Amino acids: CASNEGFSYEQYF. The chain links TRBV12-3 or TRBV12-4 to TRBJ2-7; TRBD2 might be the D (5 bases). Trimming left V 7 bases short and J 0 bases short, with 10 bases between. This CDR3 contains 13 residues.

In its sample, this clone was seen once. This sequence joins TRBV29-1 and TRBJ1-6; D remains ambiguous. The CDR3 totals 13 residues. Germline V lookup: CDR1 SQVTM, CDR2 ANQGSEA. V lost 0 bases to trimming and J lost 9 bases, with 9 bases between them. The CDR3 nucleotides read TGCAGCGTTGAAGAAGATGGAGGTTCACCCCTCCACTTT. Its translation is CSVEEDGGSPLHF.

The V gene is TRBV5-6, the J gene TRBJ1-2, with 8 bases lining up with TRBD1. The V and J ends lost 3 bases and 6 bases, in that order; junction bases with no gene match: 4. Looked up from germline, CDR1 is SGHDT and CDR2 is YYEEEE. The CDR3 runs 13 residues. The chain's CDR3 is CASSSSGGDGYTF. CDR3 DNA sequence: TGTGCCAGCAGCTCCTCAGGGGGCGATGGCTACACCTTC.

This chain links TRBV3-1 (or the pseudogene TRBV3-2) with TRBJ1-3, with D possibly being TRBD1 (5 bases). This CDR3 has 13 residues. The V gene lost 5 bases and the J gene lost 13 bases, with 18 bases spanning the gap. Germline CDR1 and CDR2: LGHDT and YNNKEL (reference sequence). For the CDR3, the DNA is TGTGCCAGCAGCGGACAACGGGGAGGAAGAATATATTTT. It codes for CASSGQRGGRIYF.

The genes are TRBV19 and TRBJ2-7; the match to TRBD1 covers 8 bases. V was clipped by 5 bases and J by 7 bases; unmatched bases: 7. The CDR3 is 13 amino acids. From germline, CDR1 is LNHDA and CDR2 SQIVND (reference sequence). For the CDR3, the DNA is TGTGCCAGTAGTGAGGGACAGGTCCGGGAGCAGTACTTC. Its protein is CASSEGQVREQYF.

A few counts support this clone. The chain uses TRBV15 and TRBJ2-2, with a possible D match to TRBD1 (5 bases). The V end lost 4 bases, the J end lost 7 bases, and 13 bases lay between the germline ends. CDR1 is LNHNV and CDR2 is YYDKDF in the germline V gene (reference sequence). The CDR3 has 14 amino acids. CDR3 nucleotide sequence: TGTGCCACCAGCACCCTGACAGTAAGCGGGGAGCTGTTTTTT. It specifies CATSTLTVSGELFF.

V and J are TRBV5-1 and TRBJ2-1; 7 nucleotides line up with TRBD1. This CDR3 is built from 20 residues. J lost 4 bases, V lost 6 bases, and 25 bases had no gene match. Germline V gives CDR1 SGHRS, CDR2 YFSETQ. DNA of the CDR3: TGCGCCAGCAACCTAATCCCTGGCAGGGGGTCAAGATTGATATACAATGAGCAGTTCTTC. Protein sequence: CASNLIPGRGSRLIYNEQFF.

The chain combines TRBV4-2 with TRBJ1-4, with TRBD1 matching over 8 bases. Germline values: CDR1 LGHNA, CDR2 YNFKEQ. The length of the CDR3 is 14 residues. Unmatched junction bases numbered 1, after V lost 1 base and J lost 6 bases. DNA of the CDR3: TGTGCCAGCAGCCAAGGGGACAGGCATGAAAAACTGTTTTTT. It codes for CASSQGDRHEKLFF.

V gene TRBV11-2 combines with J gene TRBJ1-1; D remains ambiguous. Germline V lookup: CDR1 SGHAT, CDR2 FQNNGV. Trimming took off 1 base at V and 0 bases at J, with 6 bases between the two ends. The CDR3 is 14 amino acids. CDR3 DNA: TGTGCCAGCAGCTTAGGCGGGGTGAACACTGAAGCTTTCTTT. It codes for CASSLGGVNTEAFF. The full variable domain, in which reference TRBV11-2 and TRBJ1-1 provide the parts outside the CDR3, is EAGVAQSPRYKIIEKRQSVAFWCNPISGHATLYWYQQILGQGPKLLIQFQNNGVVDDSQLPKDRFSAERLKGVDSTLKIQPAKLEDSAVYLCASSLGGVNTEAFFGQGTRLTVV.

Turning to this clone: This specimen includes other DNA sequences encoding the same CDR3. This chain links TRBV19 with TRBJ2-7; D ambiguous. V lost 5 bases and J 3 bases, leaving 5 bases between the germline ends. Germline assignment: CDR1 LNHDA and CDR2 SQIVND (reference sequence). This CDR3 is built from 11 residues. The CDR3: CASSSYYEQYF. In nucleotides, the CDR3 is TGTGCCAGTAGTTCGTACTACGAGCAGTACTTC.

On this clone itself: Its ends do not fully match the called genes, so a read error is possible. As DNA, the CDR3 is TGTGCCAGCAGCTTAGGGGGACTCCGAGGAGTCTTC. Translating it yields CASSLGGLRGVF. J is TRBJ2-1 and V is TRBV7-9, with a possible D match to TRBD2 (6 bases). CDR3 length equals 12 residues. Germline values: CDR1 SEHNR, CDR2 FQNEAQ (reference sequence).

The chain links TRBV5-1 to TRBJ1-1, with D perhaps matching TRBD1 (5 bases). CDR1 is SGHRS and CDR2 is YFSETQ in the germline V gene. V was cut by 4 bases and J by 1 base, with 11 bases left in between. The CDR3 has 14 amino acids. The CDR3 is CASSGGTANTEAFF. DNA of the CDR3: TGCGCCAGCAGCGGCGGGACGGCGAACACTGAAGCTTTCTTT.